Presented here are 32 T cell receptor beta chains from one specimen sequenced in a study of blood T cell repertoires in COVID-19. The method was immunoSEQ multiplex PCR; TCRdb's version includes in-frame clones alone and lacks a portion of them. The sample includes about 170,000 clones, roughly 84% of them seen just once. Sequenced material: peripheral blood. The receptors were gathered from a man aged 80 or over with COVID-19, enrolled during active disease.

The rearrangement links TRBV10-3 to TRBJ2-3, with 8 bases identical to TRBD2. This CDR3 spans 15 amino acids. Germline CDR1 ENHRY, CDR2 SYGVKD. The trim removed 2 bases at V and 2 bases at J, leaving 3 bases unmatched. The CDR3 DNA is TGTGCCATCAGTGAGGCGGGGGGTTCCACAGATACGCAGTATTTT. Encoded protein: CAISEAGGSTDTQYF.

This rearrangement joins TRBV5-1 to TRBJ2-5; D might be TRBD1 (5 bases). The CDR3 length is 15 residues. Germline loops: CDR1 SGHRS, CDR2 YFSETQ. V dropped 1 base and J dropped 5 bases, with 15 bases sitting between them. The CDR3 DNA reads TGCGCCAGCAGCTTGACTGGGGCAGGAGTGGAGACCCAGTACTTC. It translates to CASSLTGAGVETQYF.

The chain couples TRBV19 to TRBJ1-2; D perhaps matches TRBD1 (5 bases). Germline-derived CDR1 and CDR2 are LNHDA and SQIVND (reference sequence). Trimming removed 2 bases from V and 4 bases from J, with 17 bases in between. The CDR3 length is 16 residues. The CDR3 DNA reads TGTGCCAGTAGTATATTAGTGGCTAGGGGAGGCTATGGCTACACCTTC. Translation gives CASSILVARGGYGYTF.

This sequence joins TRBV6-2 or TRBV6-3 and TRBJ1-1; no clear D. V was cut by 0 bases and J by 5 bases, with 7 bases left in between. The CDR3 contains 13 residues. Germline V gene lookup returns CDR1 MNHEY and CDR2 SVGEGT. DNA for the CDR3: TGTGCCAGCAGTTACTCGAGGGAAACTGAAGCTTTCTTT. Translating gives CASSYSRETEAFF.

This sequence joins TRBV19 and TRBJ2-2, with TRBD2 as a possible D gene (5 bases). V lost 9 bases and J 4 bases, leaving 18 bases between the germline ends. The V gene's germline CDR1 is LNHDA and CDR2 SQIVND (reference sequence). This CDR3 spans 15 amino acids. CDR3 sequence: CASVNRGGSTGELFF. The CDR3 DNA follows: TGTGCCAGCGTCAACCGGGGTGGGAGCACCGGGGAGCTGTTTTTT.

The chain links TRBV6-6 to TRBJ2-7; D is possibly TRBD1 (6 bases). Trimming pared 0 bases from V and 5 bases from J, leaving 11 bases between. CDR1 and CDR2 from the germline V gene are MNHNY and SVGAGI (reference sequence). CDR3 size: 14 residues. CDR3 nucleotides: TGTGCCAGCAGTTACTCTGGGACAACTAACGAGCAGTACTTC. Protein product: CASSYSGTTNEQYF.

The CDR3 DNA reads as TGTGCCAGCAGCTTGTCCAGGGGCGGAACGTTTGGTCAGACCCAGTACTTC. Its protein product is CASSLSRGGTFGQTQYF. The chain links TRBV7-8 to TRBJ2-5, with a weak D call TRBD1 (6 bases). The germline gives CDR1 SGHVS, CDR2 FQNEAQ. Trimming took 3 bases from V and 6 from J, leaving 23 bases between them. The CDR3 sequence is 17 residues long.

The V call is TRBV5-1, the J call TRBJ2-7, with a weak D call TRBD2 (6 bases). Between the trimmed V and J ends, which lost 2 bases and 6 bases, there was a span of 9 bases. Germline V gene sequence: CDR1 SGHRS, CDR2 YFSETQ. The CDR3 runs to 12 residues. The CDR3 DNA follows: TGCGCCAGCAGCTTTGGGGGGACCGAGCAGTACTTC. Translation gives CASSFGGTEQYF.

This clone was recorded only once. CDR3 DNA sequence: TGTGCCAGCAGCTTATATAAGGGGGCGAACACAGATACGCAGTATTTT. This codes for CASSLYKGANTDTQYF. This rearrangement joins TRBV7-3 to TRBJ2-3; TRBD1 matches at 7 bases. V dropped 2 bases and J dropped 2; count of bases not matched to a gene: 7. The CDR3 contains 16 residues. Germline-derived CDR1 and CDR2 are SGHTA and FQGTGA. The entire variable domain, with the rest obtained from reference TRBV7-3 and TRBJ2-3, is as follows: GAGVSQTPSNKVTEKGKYVELRCDPISGHTALYWYRQSLGQGPEFLIYFQGTGAADDSGLPNDRFFAVRPEGSVSTLKIQRTERGDSAVYLCASSLYKGANTDTQYFGPGTRLTVL.

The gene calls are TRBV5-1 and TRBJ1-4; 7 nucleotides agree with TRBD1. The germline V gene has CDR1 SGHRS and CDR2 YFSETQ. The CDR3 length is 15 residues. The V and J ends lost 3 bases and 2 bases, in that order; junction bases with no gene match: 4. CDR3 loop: CASSSTGATNEKLFF. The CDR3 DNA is TGCGCCAGCAGCTCCACAGGGGCGACTAATGAAAAACTGTTTTTT.

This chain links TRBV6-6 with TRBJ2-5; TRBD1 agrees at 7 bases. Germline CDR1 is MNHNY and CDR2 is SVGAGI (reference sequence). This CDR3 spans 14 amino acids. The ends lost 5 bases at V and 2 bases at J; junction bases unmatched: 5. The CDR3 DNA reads TGTGCCAGCAGTGGGACAGCTCCTCAAGAGACCCAGTACTTC. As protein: CASSGTAPQETQYF.

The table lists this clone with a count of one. Here the CDR3 DNA reads TGTGCCAGCAGCTTACCAGGTTCTGAAGCTTTCTTT. It encodes CASSLPGSEAFF. The chain combines TRBV11-3 with TRBJ1-1; D is uncertain. Looked up from germline, CDR1 is SGHNT and CDR2 is YENEEA. V was pared by 2 bases and J by 6 bases, with 7 bases between. The CDR3 runs to 12 residues.

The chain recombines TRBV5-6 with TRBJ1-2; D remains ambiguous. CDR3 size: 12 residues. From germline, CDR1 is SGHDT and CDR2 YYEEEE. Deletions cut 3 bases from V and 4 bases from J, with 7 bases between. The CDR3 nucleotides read TGTGCCAGCAGCTCCGACACCTATGGCTACACCTTC. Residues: CASSSDTYGYTF. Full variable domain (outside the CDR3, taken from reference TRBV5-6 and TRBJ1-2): DAGVTQSPTHLIKTRGQQVTLRCSPKSGHDTVSWYQQALGQGPQFIFQYYEEEERQRGNFPDRFSGHQFPNYSSELNVNALLLGDSALYLCASSSDTYGYTFGSGTRLTVV.

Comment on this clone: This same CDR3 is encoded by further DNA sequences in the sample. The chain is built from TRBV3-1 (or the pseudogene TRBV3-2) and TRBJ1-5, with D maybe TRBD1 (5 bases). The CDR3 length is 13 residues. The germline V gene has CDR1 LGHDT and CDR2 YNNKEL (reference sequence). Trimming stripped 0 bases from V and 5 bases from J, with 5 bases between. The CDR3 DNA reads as TGTGCCAGCAGCCAAGACAGGGATCAGCCCCAGCATTTT. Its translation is CASSQDRDQPQHF.

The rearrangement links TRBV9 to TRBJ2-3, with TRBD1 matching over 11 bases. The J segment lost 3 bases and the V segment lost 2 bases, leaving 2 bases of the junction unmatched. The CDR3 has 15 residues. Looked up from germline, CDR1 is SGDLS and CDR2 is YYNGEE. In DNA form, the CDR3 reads TGTGCCAGCAGCGTCGGACAGGGGGCAACAGATACGCAGTATTTT. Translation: CASSVGQGATDTQYF.

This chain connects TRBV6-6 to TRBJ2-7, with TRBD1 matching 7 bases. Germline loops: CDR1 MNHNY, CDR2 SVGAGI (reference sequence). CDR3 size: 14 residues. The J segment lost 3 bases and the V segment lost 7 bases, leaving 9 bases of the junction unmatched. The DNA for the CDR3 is TGTGCCAGCACCTACAGGGGTGTGAACTACGAGCAGTACTTC. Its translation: CASTYRGVNYEQYF.

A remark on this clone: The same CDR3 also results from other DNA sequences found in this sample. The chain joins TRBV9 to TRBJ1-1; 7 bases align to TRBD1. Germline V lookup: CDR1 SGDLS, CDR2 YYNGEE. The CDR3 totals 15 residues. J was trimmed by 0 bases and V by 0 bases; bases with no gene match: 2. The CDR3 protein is CASSVGDRLNTEAFF. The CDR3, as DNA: TGTGCCAGCAGCGTAGGGGACAGATTGAACACTGAAGCTTTCTTT.

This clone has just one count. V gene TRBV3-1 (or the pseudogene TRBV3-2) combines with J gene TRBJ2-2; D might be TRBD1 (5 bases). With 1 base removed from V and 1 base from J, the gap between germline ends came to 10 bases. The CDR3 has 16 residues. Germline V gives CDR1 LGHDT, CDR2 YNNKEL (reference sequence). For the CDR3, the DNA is TGTGCCAGCAGCCAAGTTGTCCAGGGGAACACCGGGGAGCTGTTTTTT. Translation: CASSQVVQGNTGELFF.

The DNA of the CDR3 is TGTGCCAGCTCACCCACGACAGGGGGCGGCACTGAAGCTTTCTTT. Its translation: CASSPTTGGGTEAFF. This chain uses TRBV18 with TRBJ1-1; TRBD1 agrees at 10 bases. J was trimmed by 4 bases and V by 3 bases; bases with no gene match: 5. The CDR3 is made up of 15 amino acids. Germline V gives CDR1 KGHSH, CDR2 LQKENI.

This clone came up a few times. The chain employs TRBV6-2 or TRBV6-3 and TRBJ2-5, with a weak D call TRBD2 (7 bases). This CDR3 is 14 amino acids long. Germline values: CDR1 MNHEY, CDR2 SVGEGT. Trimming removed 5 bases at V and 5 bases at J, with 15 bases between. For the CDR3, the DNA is TGTGCCAGCAGTGAGGGGGGGTACGAGGAGACCCAGTACTTC. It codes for CASSEGGYEETQYF.

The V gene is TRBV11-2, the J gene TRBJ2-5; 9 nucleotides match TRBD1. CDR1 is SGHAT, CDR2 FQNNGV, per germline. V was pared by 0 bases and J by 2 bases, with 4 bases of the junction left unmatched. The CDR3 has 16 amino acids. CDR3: CASSLDGTGRQETQYF. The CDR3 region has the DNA TGTGCCAGCAGCTTAGATGGGACAGGGAGGCAAGAGACCCAGTACTTC. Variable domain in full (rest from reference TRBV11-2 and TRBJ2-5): EAGVAQSPRYKIIEKRQSVAFWCNPISGHATLYWYQQILGQGPKLLIQFQNNGVVDDSQLPKDRFSAERLKGVDSTLKIQPAKLEDSAVYLCASSLDGTGRQETQYFGPGTRLLVL.

The CDR3 DNA sequence: TGTGCCAGTCCGGACAGGGGGCTATGGGATGGCTACACCTTC. Amino acid sequence: CASPDRGLWDGYTF. The chain recombines TRBV6-5 with TRBJ1-2; 11 bases match TRBD1. Germline V gene sequence: CDR1 MNHEY, CDR2 SVGAGI. The CDR3 loop spans 14 amino acids. V lost 9 bases, J lost 6 bases, and 9 bases stayed unmatched.

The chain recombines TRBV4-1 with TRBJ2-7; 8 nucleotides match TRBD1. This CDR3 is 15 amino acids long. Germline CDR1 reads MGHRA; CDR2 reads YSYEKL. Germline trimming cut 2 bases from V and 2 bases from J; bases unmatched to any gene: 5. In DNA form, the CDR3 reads TGCGCCAGCAGCCAACCGGGACAGGTAACCTACGAGCAGTACTTC. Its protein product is CASSQPGQVTYEQYF.

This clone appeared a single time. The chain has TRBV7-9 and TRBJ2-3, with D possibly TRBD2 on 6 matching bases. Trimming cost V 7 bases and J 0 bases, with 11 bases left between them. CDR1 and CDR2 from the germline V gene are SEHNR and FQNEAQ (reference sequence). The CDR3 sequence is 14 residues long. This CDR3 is CASTGRGSTDTQYF. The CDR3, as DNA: TGTGCCAGCACCGGGCGGGGCAGCACAGATACGCAGTATTTT.

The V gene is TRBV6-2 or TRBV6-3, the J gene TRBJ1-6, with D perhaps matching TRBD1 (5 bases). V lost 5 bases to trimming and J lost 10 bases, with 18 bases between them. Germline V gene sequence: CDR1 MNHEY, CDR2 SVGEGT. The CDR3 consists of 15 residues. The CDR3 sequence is CASSRVVTRGSPLHF. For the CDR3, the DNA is TGTGCCAGCAGTCGAGTCGTGACTAGGGGATCACCCCTCCACTTT.

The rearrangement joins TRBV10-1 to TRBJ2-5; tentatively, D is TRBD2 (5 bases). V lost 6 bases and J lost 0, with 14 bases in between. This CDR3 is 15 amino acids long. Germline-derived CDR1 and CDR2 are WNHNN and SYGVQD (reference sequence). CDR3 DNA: TGCGCCAGCAGCCCCAACCCGGGAAACCAAGAGACCCAGTACTTC. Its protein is CASSPNPGNQETQYF.

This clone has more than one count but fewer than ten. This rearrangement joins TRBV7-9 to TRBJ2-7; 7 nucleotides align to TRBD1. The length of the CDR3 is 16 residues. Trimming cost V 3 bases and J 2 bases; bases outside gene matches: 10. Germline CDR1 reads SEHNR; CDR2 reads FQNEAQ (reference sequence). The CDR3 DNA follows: TGTGCCAGCAGCTTGACCAACAGGGGATTCCCCTACGAGCAGTACTTC. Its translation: CASSLTNRGFPYEQYF. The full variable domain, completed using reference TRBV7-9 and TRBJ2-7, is DTGVSQNPRHKITKRGQNVTFRCDPISEHNRLYWYRQTLGQGPEFLTYFQNEAQLEKSRLLSDRFSAERPKGSFSTLEIQRTEQGDSAMYLCASSLTNRGFPYEQYFGPGTRLTVT.

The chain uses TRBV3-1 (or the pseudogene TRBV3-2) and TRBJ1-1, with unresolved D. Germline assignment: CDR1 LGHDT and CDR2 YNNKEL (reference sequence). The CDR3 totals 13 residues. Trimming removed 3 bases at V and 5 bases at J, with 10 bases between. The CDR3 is CASSQGSWTEAFF. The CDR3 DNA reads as TGTGCCAGCAGCCAGGGCTCTTGGACTGAAGCTTTCTTT.

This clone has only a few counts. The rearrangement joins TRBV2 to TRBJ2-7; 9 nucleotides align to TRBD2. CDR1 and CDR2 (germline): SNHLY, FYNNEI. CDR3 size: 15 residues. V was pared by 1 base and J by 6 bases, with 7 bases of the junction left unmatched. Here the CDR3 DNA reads TGTGCCAGCAGTGAAGGGGCTAGCGGGGTCTTCGAGCAGTACTTC. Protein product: CASSEGASGVFEQYF.

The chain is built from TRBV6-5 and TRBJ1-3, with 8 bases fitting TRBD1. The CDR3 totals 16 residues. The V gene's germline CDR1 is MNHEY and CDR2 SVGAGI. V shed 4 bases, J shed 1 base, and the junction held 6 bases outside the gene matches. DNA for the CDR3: TGTGCCAGCAGTTTTACAGGGGGAGGATCTGGAAACACCATATATTTT. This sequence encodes CASSFTGGGSGNTIYF.

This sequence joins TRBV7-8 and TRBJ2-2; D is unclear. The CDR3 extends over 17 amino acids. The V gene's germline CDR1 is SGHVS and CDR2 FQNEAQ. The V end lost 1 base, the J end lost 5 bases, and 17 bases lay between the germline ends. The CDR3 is CASSLVDTRFATGELFF. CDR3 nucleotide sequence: TGTGCCAGCAGCTTAGTAGACACCCGTTTCGCGACCGGGGAGCTGTTTTTT.

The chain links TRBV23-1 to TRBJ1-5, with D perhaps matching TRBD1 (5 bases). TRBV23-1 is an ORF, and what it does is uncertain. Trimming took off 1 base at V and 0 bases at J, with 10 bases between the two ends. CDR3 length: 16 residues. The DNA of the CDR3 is TGCGCCAGCAGTCAATGGGCAGGGCATAGCAATCAGCCCCAGCATTTT. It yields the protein CASSQWAGHSNQPQHF.